These T cell receptor beta chains were read from a single sample in a study of T cell responses to AZD1222 COVID-19 vaccine. Clones were read by immunoSEQ multiplex PCR, and TCRdb kept only the in-frame ones, dropping some. The sample has about 130,000 clones; roughly 93% are singletons. The material sequenced was peripheral blood, taken on day 0 of AZD1222 vaccination. The receptors were gathered from an adult in good health. Both conserved end residues are part of each CDR3. Fields, in order: V gene, clone size, D gene, J gene, CDR3 protein, CDR3 DNA. The D gene is left open where the match is weak. The size field is filled for only some rows; it gives once, few, many or a size class.

>TRBV19|-|TRBD2|TRBJ2-1
CASRLAGETHNEQFF
TGTGCCAGTAGGTTAGCGGGAGAAACCCACAATGAGCAGTTCTTC
>TRBV2|once|-|TRBJ1-5
CASSEQGTYGQPQHF
TGTGCCAGCAGTGAACAGGGTACCTACGGTCAGCCCCAGCATTTT
>TRBV12-3/TRBV12-4|-|-|TRBJ1-1
CASSLVIKTEAFF
TGTGCCAGCAGTTTAGTCATAAAAACTGAAGCTTTCTTT
>TRBV28|-|-|TRBJ1-4
CASGQGLGEKLFF
TGTGCCAGCGGTCAGGGGTTAGGTGAAAAACTGTTTTTT
>TRBV30|-|-|TRBJ2-7
CAWSVGGYSYEQYF
TGTGCCTGGAGTGTGGGGGGATACTCCTACGAGCAGTACTTC
>TRBV7-9|-|TRBD1|TRBJ1-5
CASSLEAGGGQPQHF
TGTGCCAGCAGCTTAGAAGCAGGGGGCGGTCAGCCCCAGCATTTT
>TRBV12-3/TRBV12-4|-|-|TRBJ1-1
CASSLITNTEAFF
TGTGCCAGCAGTTTAATTACGAACACTGAAGCTTTCTTT
>TRBV6-5|-|TRBD2|TRBJ2-7
CASSYSLTSGYEQYF
TGTGCCAGCAGTTACTCCCTAACTAGCGGCTACGAGCAGTACTTC
>TRBV3-1/TRBV3-2|-|TRBD1|TRBJ1-1
CASSQSRQGPSQAFF
TGTGCCAGCAGCCAATCCCGACAGGGCCCCTCTCAAGCTTTCTTT
>TRBV11-2|-|-|TRBJ1-4
CASRRVAGGANEKLFF
TGTGCCAGCAGGAGGGTGGCGGGCGGAGCTAATGAAAAACTGTTTTTT
>TRBV27|-|TRBD1|TRBJ1-5
CASSLYAPTGYGQPQHF
TGTGCCAGCAGTTTATACGCCCCGACAGGGTATGGACAGCCCCAGCATTTT
>TRBV15|-|TRBD2|TRBJ2-1
CATSRPAPDRTSGSTEQFF
TGTGCCACCAGCAGACCGGCCCCCGACCGGACTAGCGGGAGTACCGAGCAGTTCTTC
>TRBV9|-|-|TRBJ2-2
CASSVGEGPTTGELFF
TGTGCCAGCAGCGTAGGAGAGGGTCCGACGACCGGGGAGCTGTTTTTT
>TRBV28|-|TRBD1|TRBJ2-7
CASSLGAGGSYEQYF
TGTGCCAGCAGTTTAGGGGCAGGGGGCAGTTACGAGCAGTACTTC
>TRBV14|once|-|TRBJ1-1
CASSAQAMNTEAFF
TGTGCCAGCAGCGCACAGGCGATGAACACTGAAGCTTTCTTT
>TRBV28|-|-|TRBJ2-3
CASKTGGGTDTQYF
TGTGCCAGCAAGACAGGAGGGGGTACAGATACGCAGTATTTT
>TRBV7-9|once|-|TRBJ2-1
CASSLSVFSGNNEQFF
TGTGCCAGCAGCTTATCTGTGTTTAGCGGAAACAATGAGCAGTTCTTC
>TRBV4-2|-|TRBD1|TRBJ1-6
CASSRQGGQDNSPLHF
TGTGCCAGCAGCCGACAAGGGGGACAGGATAATTCACCCCTCCACTTT
>TRBV28|-|-|TRBJ2-5
CASSSRVTLETQYF
TGTGCCAGCAGTTCCCGAGTGACTCTAGAGACCCAGTACTTC
>TRBV6-5|-|-|TRBJ2-7
CASSLRGFEVWEQYF
TGTGCCAGCAGTCTGAGGGGTTTCGAGGTTTGGGAGCAGTACTTC
>TRBV7-2|-|-|TRBJ1-5
CASSLVSSMSNQPQHF
TGTGCCAGCAGCTTAGTTAGCAGTATGAGCAATCAGCCCCAGCATTTT
>TRBV15|few|-|TRBJ1-2
CATSSVQGNGYTF
TGTGCCACCAGCAGCGTCCAGGGGAATGGCTACACCTTC
>TRBV6-6|-|-|TRBJ1-1
CASGGNTEAFF
TGTGCCAGCGGAGGGAACACTGAAGCTTTCTTT
>TRBV7-2|-|-|TRBJ2-5
CASSFKETQYF
TGTGCCAGCAGCTTCAAGGAGACCCAGTACTTC
>TRBV7-2|-|-|TRBJ1-4
CASSLTGQYNEKLFF
TGTGCCAGCAGCTTAACAGGACAGTATAATGAAAAACTGTTTTTT
>TRBV24-1|-|-|TRBJ1-1
CATSDGIGENTEAFF
TGTGCCACCAGTGATGGAATAGGGGAGAACACTGAAGCTTTCTTT
>TRBV9|-|-|TRBJ2-2
CASSVGFTGELFF
TGTGCCAGCAGCGTAGGGTTTACCGGGGAGCTGTTTTTT
>TRBV7-8|-|-|TRBJ1-1
CASSLGGRQSLNTEAFF
TGTGCCAGCAGCTTAGGGGGACGACAGAGTTTGAACACTGAAGCTTTCTTT
>TRBV5-1|once|TRBD1|TRBJ1-1
CASSLAGRGLNTEAFF
TGCGCCAGCAGCTTGGCTGGCAGGGGGCTGAACACTGAAGCTTTCTTT
>TRBV5-1|-|-|TRBJ2-5
CASSLQAVQETQYF
TGCGCCAGCAGCTTGCAAGCGGTTCAAGAGACCCAGTACTTC
>TRBV24-1|-|TRBD1|TRBJ2-7
CATSDSRDSSYEQYF
TGTGCCACCAGTGATTCCCGGGACAGCTCCTACGAGCAGTACTTC
>TRBV6-5|-|TRBD1|TRBJ1-5
CASRWTGYSNQPQHF
TGTGCCAGCAGGTGGACAGGGTATAGCAATCAGCCCCAGCATTTT
>TRBV6-5|-|-|TRBJ1-2
CASRQDGYTF
TGTGCCAGTAGACAGGATGGCTACACCTTC
>TRBV5-1|once|TRBD1|TRBJ2-5
CASSLAPTGPETQYF
TGCGCCAGCAGCTTGGCCCCGACAGGGCCAGAGACCCAGTACTTC
>TRBV7-2|-|-|TRBJ2-7
CATGQGGRAGEQYF
TGTGCCACCGGCCAGGGGGGGAGGGCCGGCGAGCAGTACTTC
>TRBV19|few|TRBD2|TRBJ2-2
CASSYRAGRVTGELFF
TGTGCCAGTAGCTACCGGGCAGGGAGGGTAACCGGGGAGCTGTTTTTT
>TRBV12-5|once|-|TRBJ2-1
CASAQRSYNEQFF
TGTGCTAGTGCCCAGCGCTCCTACAATGAGCAGTTCTTC
>TRBV7-9|-|-|TRBJ2-5
CASSLGRLDEETQYF
TGTGCCAGCAGCTTGGGGCGGCTCGATGAGGAGACCCAGTACTTC
>TRBV28|once|-|TRBJ2-7
CASSWGRVEQYF
TGTGCCAGCAGTTGGGGCAGGGTCGAGCAGTACTTC
>TRBV7-2|-|TRBD1|TRBJ2-7
CASSWDSISYEQYF
TGTGCCAGCAGTTGGGACAGCATCTCCTACGAGCAGTACTTC
>TRBV5-1|once|TRBD1|TRBJ2-2
CASSLAPQGADPNTGELFF
TGCGCCAGCAGCTTGGCCCCGCAGGGGGCGGATCCGAACACCGGGGAGCTGTTTTTT
>TRBV6-5|-|TRBD1|TRBJ1-4
CASRTGTGDEKLFF
TGTGCCAGCAGGACAGGGACGGGGGATGAAAAACTGTTTTTT
>TRBV28|medium-sized|TRBD1|TRBJ2-3
CASSLGQGDTDTQYF
TGTGCCAGCAGCTTGGGACAGGGGGACACAGATACGCAGTATTTT
>TRBV5-5|-|-|TRBJ2-2
CASSLNSRSEGLFF
TGTGCCAGCAGCTTGAATAGCAGGTCGGAGGGGCTGTTTTTT
>TRBV21-1|-|-|TRBJ1-1
CASSRRRQGQVGDTEAFF
TGTGCCAGCAGCAGGAGAAGACAGGGGCAAGTCGGGGACACTGAAGCTTTCTTT
>TRBV4-2|-|-|TRBJ1-5
CASSLQANSNQPQHF
TGTGCCAGCAGCCTACAGGCAAATAGCAATCAGCCCCAGCATTTT
>TRBV18|-|TRBD1|TRBJ2-7
CASSLGQGSYEQYF
TGTGCCAGCTCACTCGGACAGGGTTCCTACGAGCAGTACTTC
>TRBV6-5|once|TRBD1|TRBJ2-1
CASSSRRDRGNEQFF
TGTGCCAGCAGTTCCCGTAGGGACAGGGGAAATGAGCAGTTCTTC
>TRBV5-1|-|TRBD1|TRBJ1-1
CASSTGQENTEAFF
TGCGCCAGCAGCACCGGACAGGAGAACACTGAAGCTTTCTTT
>TRBV6-1|few|-|TRBJ1-5
CASSDLGTVAQPQHF
TGTGCCAGCAGTGATCTAGGGACGGTGGCACAGCCCCAGCATTTT
>TRBV19|once|TRBD1|TRBJ1-3
CASKRDRSSGNTIYF
TGTGCCAGCAAGAGGGACAGGAGCTCTGGAAACACCATATATTTT
>TRBV7-6|few|-|TRBJ2-7
CASSLGLIYEQYF
TGTGCCAGCAGCTTAGGGCTCATCTACGAGCAGTACTTC
>TRBV3-1/TRBV3-2|-|-|TRBJ1-1
CASSQDRTLGGAFF
TGTGCCAGCAGCCAAGATCGGACACTCGGAGGAGCTTTCTTT
>TRBV7-2|-|TRBD1|TRBJ1-1
CASSLRQGSVEAFF
TGTGCCAGCAGCTTAAGACAGGGGTCGGTTGAAGCTTTCTTT
>TRBV24-1|-|TRBD2|TRBJ2-5
CATMGSGGETQYF
TGTGCCACCATGGGCAGCGGGGGAGAGACCCAGTACTTC
>TRBV6-5|-|-|TRBJ1-6
CASSRSILGSPLHF
TGTGCCAGCAGTCGGTCGATCCTTGGGTCACCCCTCCACTTT
>TRBV10-3|-|-|TRBJ1-1
CAISEYNRDPTEAFF
TGTGCCATCAGTGAGTATAATAGGGACCCCACTGAAGCTTTCTTT
>TRBV28|once|-|TRBJ1-5
CASKGLGGLGNQPQHF
TGTGCCAGCAAAGGGCTGGGGGGCCTGGGCAATCAGCCCCAGCATTTT
>TRBV19|-|-|TRBJ1-1
CASSRGHANTEAFF
TGTGCCAGTAGTCGTGGACACGCGAACACTGAAGCTTTCTTT
>TRBV9|-|-|TRBJ2-2
CASSVVGGTGELFF
TGTGCCAGCAGCGTAGTCGGGGGCACCGGGGAGCTGTTTTTT